Listed below are T cell receptor beta chains from one sample, sequenced in a study of blood T cell repertoires in COVID-19. Assay used: immunoSEQ multiplex PCR; TCRdb lists only in-frame clones, some missing. Among over 200,000 clones listed, 88% were seen once. The sample was peripheral blood. The source is a man aged 55 to 70 who had recovered from COVID-19. Both conserved end residues are trimmed from each CDR3.

J gene,V gene,CDR3 length,CDR3 protein
TRBJ1-2,TRBV7-8,13,ASSLGRDRVYGYT
TRBJ1-6,TRBV2,12,ASHLRGLNSPLH
TRBJ2-7,TRBV4-1,12,ASSSGTGVHEQY
TRBJ1-5,TRBV6-1,14,ASSDRDRGGNQPQH
TRBJ1-5,TRBV27,13,ASSWRGQPNQPQH
TRBJ2-3,TRBV2,16,ASSPTSGGAYITDTQY
TRBJ2-5,TRBV9,15,ASSAGTSGGAGETQY
TRBJ1-1,TRBV19,13,ASSIQAGPPTEAF
TRBJ2-2,TRBV7-8,14,ASSLVRQRNTGELF
TRBJ2-1,TRBV5-1,13,ASSLEQGPYNEQF
TRBJ2-1,TRBV5-4,11,ASSLAVHNEQF
TRBJ2-7,TRBV5-4,11,ASSSTSPHEQY
TRBJ1-2,TRBV10-3,12,AISAGGTVYGYT
TRBJ2-2,TRBV19,12,ASISGPNTGELF
TRBJ2-3,TRBV7-2,10,ASSFQGDTQY
TRBJ1-2,TRBV7-2,10,ASSLTVSFNT
TRBJ1-5,TRBV11-2,13,ASSFGTGLNQPQH
TRBJ1-6,TRBV9,13,ASSLRGQHNSPLH
TRBJ1-2,TRBV7-2,13,ASSLRPGDNYGYT
TRBJ2-2,TRBV7-2,14,ASSLVPGGKLGELF
TRBJ2-7,TRBV9,13,ASSVSEGFGYEQY
TRBJ1-4,TRBV6-5,12,ATLVRQGSEKLF
TRBJ2-7,TRBV6-6,13,ASSPTGTSGGEQY
TRBJ2-2,TRBV10-3,14,AISEGRGPNTGELF
TRBJ2-7,TRBV7-2,13,ASSSKAGVAYEQY
TRBJ2-7,TRBV5-1,11,ASSWDSPTEQY
TRBJ1-1,TRBV2,11,ASSGQGSTEAF
TRBJ1-4,TRBV6-5,12,ASIIQGAHEKLF
TRBJ2-3,TRBV6-1,13,ASSERGGAGGTQY
TRBJ1-2,TRBV7-9,12,ASSSTTGNYGYT
TRBJ1-1,TRBV12-5,16,ASGSMPFGGGKNTEAF
TRBJ1-1,TRBV6-5,12,ASTRQVMNTEAF
TRBJ2-3,TRBV3-1/TRBV3-2,17,ASSPLGLAPTSSTDTQY
TRBJ2-1,TRBV27,14,ASSLIRGTGDNEQF
TRBJ1-6,TRBV11-2,14,ASRRGGSSYNSPLH
TRBJ2-1,TRBV20-1,12,SASFDSSYNEQF
TRBJ1-2,TRBV24-1,12,ATSDFPGIVGYT
TRBJ2-2,TRBV6-5,11,ASSWEHTGELF
TRBJ1-1,TRBV19,11,ASRLTGSTEAF
TRBJ1-1,TRBV7-3,14,ASSLGRKGMNTEAF
TRBJ1-5,TRBV7-2,13,ASSPRTGRNQPQH
TRBJ2-1,TRBV7-8,11,ASSLGGPNEQF
TRBJ2-3,TRBV7-9,11,ASSPTSTDTQY
TRBJ2-1,TRBV6-5,13,ASRAEVFSYNEQF
TRBJ1-6,TRBV5-6,13,ASSFQGIRGSPLH
TRBJ2-5,TRBV5-1,12,ASSFGRGQETQY
TRBJ2-1,TRBV4-1,13,ASSQAGLAGGPEF
TRBJ1-1,TRBV7-2,13,ASSSQGAMNTEAF
TRBJ1-2,TRBV5-1,15,ASSLVAGGSTNYGYT
TRBJ1-5,TRBV6-6,12,ASSYPLGDQPQH
TRBJ2-6,TRBV6-5,12,ASSYSPGANVLT
TRBJ2-2,TRBV7-7,13,ASSLGRGQAGELF
TRBJ1-5,TRBV18,11,ASTQLLNQPQH
TRBJ2-1,TRBV29-1,13,SAQRLRTSYNEQF
TRBJ2-1,TRBV24-1,13,ATSDTYSPGNEQF
TRBJ2-1,TRBV7-9,13,ASSASGGASNEQF
TRBJ1-3,TRBV19,13,ASSMLTGPGNTIY
TRBJ2-3,TRBV7-2,13,ASSPGGGGFYTQY